These 21 T cell receptor beta chains came from one sample sequenced in a study of blood T cell repertoires in COVID-19. Only in-frame clones appear in the TCRdb table, and some are missing; sequencing was by immunoSEQ multiplex PCR. The table shows 250,000 to 300,000 clones, with 70% to 90% occurring only once. Sequenced material: peripheral blood. The receptors shown here come from a woman between 70 and 85 years old with acute or convalescent COVID-19.

The gene calls are TRBV2 and TRBJ1-1; D is unresolved. Trimming removed 6 bases from V and 6 bases from J, with 11 bases in between. CDR3 length equals 12 residues. CDR1 SNHLY and CDR2 FYNNEI come from the germline V gene. CDR3 bases: TGTGCCAGCAGGGGAGGGTGGCCTGAAGCTTTCTTT. Amino acids: CASRGGWPEAFF. Drawing the rest from reference TRBV2 and TRBJ1-1, the complete variable domain is EPEVTQTPSHQVTQMGQEVILRCVPISNHLYFYWYRQILGQKVEFLVSFYNNEISEKSEIFDDQFSVERPDGSNFTLKIRSTKLEDSAMYFCASRGGWPEAFFGQGTRLTVV.

The gene calls are TRBV3-1 (or the pseudogene TRBV3-2) and TRBJ1-2; D may be TRBD1 (6 bases). Germline CDR1 is LGHDT and CDR2 is YNNKEL (reference sequence). Trimming left V 4 bases short and J 8 bases short, with 14 bases between. The CDR3 contains 13 residues. This chain's CDR3 is CASSPGQGHGYTF. CDR3 coding DNA: TGTGCCAGCAGCCCGGGACAAGGCCACGGCTACACCTTC.

The chain uses TRBV19 and TRBJ2-1; D call uncertain. With 5 bases removed from V and 8 bases from J, the gap between germline ends came to 19 bases. Germline values: CDR1 LNHDA, CDR2 SQIVND (reference sequence). The CDR3 sequence is 15 residues long. In nucleotides, the CDR3 is TGTGCCAGTAGTCCCAGAGGCGCACAATGGGATGAGCAGTTCTTC. As protein: CASSPRGAQWDEQFF.

The chain combines TRBV19 with TRBJ1-6; the D gene is possibly TRBD1 (6 bases). Germline-derived CDR1 and CDR2 are LNHDA and SQIVND (reference sequence). The CDR3 consists of 13 residues. The V end lost 11 bases, the J end lost 8 bases, and 16 bases lay between the germline ends. Written as DNA, the CDR3 is TGTGCCCATAGGCGTAAGGGGGATTCACCCCTCCACTTT. It translates to CAHRRKGDSPLHF.

This clone was counted a single time. V usage is TRBV3-1 (or the pseudogene TRBV3-2) and J usage is TRBJ2-1, with 10 bases aligning to TRBD1. Germline V lookup: CDR1 LGHDT, CDR2 YNNKEL (reference sequence). Trimming cost V 7 bases and J 7 bases; bases outside gene matches: 7. The length of the CDR3 is 14 residues. For the CDR3, the DNA is TGTGCCAGCAAGAAGACAGGGGGCTGGAATGAGCAGTTCTTC. Translated, it gives CASKKTGGWNEQFF.

This chain connects TRBV9 to TRBJ1-3, with TRBD1 matching 7 bases. The germline gives CDR1 SGDLS, CDR2 YYNGEE. The CDR3 extends over 16 amino acids. J lost 4 bases, V lost 5 bases, and 12 bases had no gene match. CDR3 in DNA: TGTGCCAGCAGTCCCTGGAACAGGGGATCGGGAAACACCATATATTTT. It translates to CASSPWNRGSGNTIYF.

The chain joins TRBV24-1 to TRBJ2-1; tentative D call: TRBD2 (5 bases). Looked up from germline, CDR1 is KGHDR and CDR2 is SFDVKD. Trimming pared 2 bases from V and 3 bases from J, leaving 19 bases between. CDR3 size: 18 residues. Here the CDR3 DNA reads TGTGCCACCAGTGATTCCCAAATCCTGGACTTCAGCTACAATGAGCAGTTCTTC. The encoded protein is CATSDSQILDFSYNEQFF.

The chain uses TRBV4-2 and TRBJ2-2; 9 bases agree with TRBD1. Trimming took 3 bases from V and 4 from J; bases not matched to a gene: 3. This CDR3 has 15 residues. Germline V gene data show CDR1 as LGHNA and CDR2 as YNFKEQ. Here the CDR3 reads CASSQRDRATGELFF. CDR3 nucleotides: TGTGCCAGCAGCCAGCGGGACAGGGCCACCGGGGAGCTGTTTTTT.

The chain has TRBV2 and TRBJ2-7, with D tentatively TRBD2 (6 bases). V shed 2 bases and J shed 3 bases, with 14 bases lying between them. The germline V gene has CDR1 SNHLY and CDR2 FYNNEI. This CDR3 has 15 residues. CDR3 nucleotides: TGTGCCAGCAGTGAAATTCAGGGAGGTATCTACGAGCAGTACTTC. It translates to CASSEIQGGIYEQYF.

The V and J genes are TRBV27 and TRBJ1-2, with 7 bases aligning to TRBD1. CDR3 length: 14 residues. Germline V gives CDR1 MNHEY, CDR2 SMNVEV (reference sequence). J was trimmed by 8 bases and V by 8 bases; bases with no gene match: 14. CDR3 sequence reads: CASSYRQGSGGYTF. In nucleotides, the CDR3 is TGTGCCAGCTCCTACCGACAGGGAAGTGGCGGCTACACCTTC.

The rearrangement uses TRBV4-2 and TRBJ1-3; D is perhaps TRBD1 (6 bases). CDR3 length: 15 residues. V shed 0 bases and J shed 7 bases, with 13 bases lying between them. Germline-derived CDR1 and CDR2 are LGHNA and YNFKEQ. CDR3 coding DNA: TGTGCCAGCAGCCAAGATATTAGGGGGTGGAACACCATATATTTT. Translating gives CASSQDIRGWNTIYF.

The J gene is TRBJ2-1, the V gene TRBV4-2, with 7 bases fitting TRBD2. The V gene end was trimmed by 0 bases and the J gene end by 8 bases; junction bases not matched to a gene: 7. The CDR3 loop spans 15 amino acids. CDR1 and CDR2 (germline): LGHNA, YNFKEQ. The DNA of the CDR3 is TGTGCCAGCAGCCAAGAAGGCCAGCGGGGAGATGAGCAGTTCTTC. As protein: CASSQEGQRGDEQFF.

This chain links TRBV16 with TRBJ1-2; D might be TRBD1 (6 bases). The V and J ends lost 4 bases and 7 bases respectively, with 16 bases between them. The CDR3 runs 14 residues. CDR1 KGHSY and CDR2 FQNENV come from the germline V gene. In nucleotides, the CDR3 is TGTGCCAGCAGCCCTTCCTACAGGGCGGGTGGCTACACCTTC. It specifies CASSPSYRAGGYTF. The full variable domain, completed using reference TRBV16 and TRBJ1-2, is GEEVAQTPKHLVRGEGQKAKLYCAPIKGHSYVFWYQQVLKNEFKFLISFQNENVFDETGMPKERFSAKCLPNSPCSLEIQATKLEDSAVYFCASSPSYRAGGYTFGSGTRLTVV.

The rearrangement links TRBV10-3 to TRBJ1-1; D gene unclear. Germline V gene lookup returns CDR1 ENHRY and CDR2 SYGVKD. This CDR3 contains 13 residues. Trimming pared 2 bases from V and 8 bases from J, leaving 12 bases between. The CDR3 reads CAISEREPGEAFF. In nucleotides, the CDR3 is TGTGCCATCAGTGAGCGGGAACCCGGGGAAGCTTTCTTT.

This rearrangement joins TRBV4-2 to TRBJ1-2; D is perhaps TRBD1 (5 bases). CDR1 and CDR2 from the germline V gene are LGHNA and YNFKEQ. This CDR3 spans 14 amino acids. The V gene lost 3 bases and the J gene lost 4 bases, with 12 bases spanning the gap. CDR3 amino acids: CASSQSQGSYGYTF. The CDR3 DNA follows: TGTGCCAGCAGCCAGAGCCAGGGATCCTATGGCTACACCTTC.

This clone was seen only a few times. V and J are TRBV7-6 and TRBJ1-6, with D maybe TRBD1 (6 bases). The V gene lost 2 bases and the J gene lost 6 bases, with 8 bases spanning the gap. This CDR3 is built from 14 residues. Germline lookup yields CDR1 SGHVS and CDR2 FNYEAQ. CDR3 in DNA: TGTGCCAGCAGCTTATGGACAGCTAATTCACCCCTCCACTTT. Its translation is CASSLWTANSPLHF.

This clone was picked up one time. The chain carries TRBV6-1 and TRBJ2-1; D might be TRBD1 (6 bases). Looked up from germline, CDR1 is MNHNS and CDR2 is SASEGT. The CDR3 is 13 residues long. V was trimmed by 3 bases and J by 14 bases, leaving 17 bases between them. The CDR3 sequence: CASSEGWGQGKFF. The CDR3, as DNA: TGTGCCAGCAGTGAGGGATGGGGGCAGGGGAAGTTCTTC.

This chain joins TRBV25-1 and TRBJ1-5; possibly TRBD1 for D (6 bases). This CDR3 has 14 residues. Trimming removed 6 bases from V and 3 bases from J, with 12 bases in between. Germline V gene sequence: CDR1 MGHDK, CDR2 SYGVNS. This CDR3 is CASSVTGLNQPQHF. CDR3 nucleotide sequence: TGTGCCAGCAGCGTGACAGGCCTCAATCAGCCCCAGCATTTT.

This clone was seen a single time. This chain joins TRBV6-1 and TRBJ2-1; 11 bases line up with TRBD2. With 1 base clipped from V and 9 bases from J, the junction kept 5 bases outside the gene matches. Germline V gene data show CDR1 as MNHNS and CDR2 as SASEGT. This CDR3 comprises 15 residues. The CDR3 loop is CASSEDSGGAFEQFF. The CDR3 nucleotides read TGTGCCAGCAGTGAAGATAGCGGGGGGGCATTTGAGCAGTTCTTC.

The rearrangement links TRBV19 to TRBJ2-3; no firm D call. The CDR3 spans 12 residues. V lost 3 bases to trimming and J lost 4 bases, with 5 bases between them. Germline CDR1 and CDR2: LNHDA and SQIVND (reference sequence). The CDR3 bases are TGTGCCAGTAGTATTGAGGCAGATACGCAGTATTTT. This translates into CASSIEADTQYF.

The V call is TRBV10-1, the J call TRBJ1-1; no clear D gene. This CDR3 is built from 16 residues. V shed 0 bases and J shed 4 bases, with 15 bases lying between them. Germline CDR1 is WNHNN and CDR2 is SYGVQD (reference sequence). For the CDR3, the DNA is TGCGCCAGCAGTGAGTCGACGGGTGGCCGAGTCACTGAAGCTTTCTTT. It encodes CASSESTGGRVTEAFF.